Following are 12 T cell receptor beta chains from one sample sequenced in a study of blood T cell repertoires in COVID-19. Profiling relied on immunoSEQ multiplex PCR, and the TCRdb table lists in-frame clones only, not all of them. The sample includes about 180,000 clones, around 82% of them seen just once. Specimen: peripheral blood. These receptors were taken from a woman aged 80 or over with acute or convalescent COVID-19.

The V and J genes are TRBV6-5 and TRBJ2-7, with D uncertain. The V gene's germline CDR1 is MNHEY and CDR2 SVGAGI. The V gene lost 5 bases and the J gene lost 4 bases, with 12 bases spanning the gap. This CDR3 comprises 13 residues. CDR3 nucleotide sequence: TGTGCCAGCAGTAGGAGCTTGGAATACGAGCAGTACTTC. This gives the protein CASSRSLEYEQYF.

The chain couples TRBV4-1 to TRBJ2-2; D gene uncertain. Germline V CDR1 and CDR2: MGHRA, YSYEKL. The CDR3 is made up of 17 amino acids. V gave up 1 base and J gave up 5 bases, with 17 bases separating them. CDR3: CASSQARDPLRTGELFF. CDR3 DNA sequence: TGCGCCAGCAGCCAAGCGAGAGACCCCTTGAGGACCGGGGAGCTGTTTTTT.

This clone was counted only a few times. The chain is built from TRBV2 and TRBJ2-1; D uncertain. The CDR3 length is 12 residues. V shed 7 bases and J shed 6 bases, with 10 bases lying between them. Germline-derived CDR1 and CDR2 are SNHLY and FYNNEI. CDR3 region: CASMAPTNEQFF. The CDR3 nucleotides read TGTGCCAGCATGGCTCCCACCAATGAGCAGTTCTTC.

Of note for this clone: One end of the junction varies from germline; a read error may be responsible. The chain uses TRBV7-9 and TRBJ2-7; 10 nucleotides match TRBD2. CDR1 SEHNR and CDR2 FQNEAQ come from the germline V gene (reference sequence). The CDR3 consists of 14 residues. CDR3 protein: CATSSASGSHEQYF. CDR3 coding DNA: TGTGCCACCAGCTCTGCTAGCGGGAGCCACGAGCAGTACTTC.

This rearrangement joins TRBV18 to TRBJ1-4; D remains ambiguous. This CDR3 region has 14 residues. V lost 2 bases and J lost 0, with 4 bases in between. Germline CDR1 KGHSH, CDR2 LQKENI. This CDR3 reads CASSPISTNEKLFF. Written as DNA, the CDR3 is TGTGCCAGCTCACCAATCTCAACTAATGAAAAACTGTTTTTT.

The chain is built from TRBV6-5 and TRBJ1-2; D possibly corresponds to TRBD1 (6 bases). This CDR3 comprises 12 residues. V lost 6 bases to trimming and J lost 6 bases, with 11 bases between them. From germline, CDR1 is MNHEY and CDR2 SVGAGI. Written as DNA, the CDR3 is TGTGCCAGCAGGGGGGCGACGCATGGCTACACCTTC. Protein sequence: CASRGATHGYTF.

J is TRBJ1-1 and V is TRBV19; D is ambiguous. The germline V and J ends were trimmed by 8 bases and 2 bases, with 15 bases remaining between them. The CDR3 has 14 amino acids. The germline V gene encodes CDR1 LNHDA and CDR2 SQIVND (reference sequence). The CDR3 DNA reads TGTGCCAGTGGGCGAAGGCCATCTAACACTGAAGCTTTCTTT. Amino acids: CASGRRPSNTEAFF.

This sequence joins TRBV5-6 and TRBJ2-2; D gene uncertain. V lost 3 bases, J lost 4 bases, and 10 bases lay in between. Germline-derived CDR1 and CDR2 are SGHDT and YYEEEE. The CDR3 is 14 amino acids. The CDR3 region is CASSYRSGTGELFF. The CDR3 nucleotides are TGTGCCAGCAGCTATCGGTCCGGCACCGGGGAGCTGTTTTTT.

This clone was recorded once. The chain combines TRBV3-1 (or the pseudogene TRBV3-2) with TRBJ2-7; tentatively, D is TRBD2 (5 bases). Germline CDR1 is LGHDT and CDR2 is YNNKEL (reference sequence). V lost 4 bases and J lost 2, with 12 bases in between. The CDR3 totals 14 residues. CDR3 protein: CASSPLGSAYEQYF. CDR3 DNA: TGTGCCAGCAGCCCCCTGGGTAGCGCCTACGAGCAGTACTTC.

In its sample, this clone was seen once. J is TRBJ2-7 and V is TRBV19, with TRBD2 identical over 9 bases. The CDR3 is 14 amino acids. J was trimmed by 6 bases and V by 3 bases; bases with no gene match: 6. Germline V gene data show CDR1 as LNHDA and CDR2 as SQIVND (reference sequence). The CDR3 region has the DNA TGTGCCAGTAGTATCGGCGGGAGGGCACGCGAGCAGTACTTC. Its protein product is CASSIGGRAREQYF.

The chain has TRBV10-3 and TRBJ2-5, with a possible D match to TRBD1 (6 bases). The CDR3 extends over 15 amino acids. From germline, CDR1 is ENHRY and CDR2 SYGVKD. V dropped 5 bases and J dropped 4 bases, with 17 bases sitting between them. The chain's CDR3 is CAISPTWTATETQYF. For the CDR3, the DNA is TGTGCCATCAGTCCGACCTGGACAGCTACAGAGACCCAGTACTTC.

Only one count was recorded for this clone. The J gene is TRBJ2-3, the V gene TRBV3-1 (or the pseudogene TRBV3-2); D is perhaps TRBD1 (5 bases). Per the germline V gene, CDR1 is LGHDT and CDR2 is YNNKEL (reference sequence). The CDR3 has 15 amino acids. V was pared by 4 bases and J by 7 bases, with 18 bases between. CDR3 region: CASSPGAPTRNTQYF. CDR3 nucleotide sequence: TGTGCCAGCAGCCCTGGGGCTCCCACCCGGAATACGCAGTATTTT.